The 3 T cell receptor beta chains given below trace back to one sample, sequenced in a study of cytomegalovirus exposure and HLA in healthy donors. The PCR employed 60 Vbeta primers together with 13 Jbeta primers. Assay: immunoSEQ multiplex PCR; the TCRdb copy retains only in-frame clones and omits some. The sample table includes about 200,000 clones. The sequenced sample consisted of PBMCs. The receptors originated from a girl aged 2 to 9 in good health and CMV-seropositive.

This sequence joins TRBV19 and TRBJ2-5; TRBD1 agrees at 9 bases. Germline V gene sequence: CDR1 LNHDA, CDR2 SQIVND (reference sequence). The CDR3 covers 13 residues. Losses at the gene ends were 4 bases for V and 5 bases for J; bases not matched to a gene: 2. The CDR3 reads CASSTQGAETQYF. The CDR3 DNA follows: TGTGCCAGTAGTACACAGGGGGCGGAGACCCAGTACTTC.

The chain recombines TRBV4-1 with TRBJ2-1; no reliable D call. There are 17 residues in the CDR3. Germline V gives CDR1 MGHRA, CDR2 YSYEKL. V lost 0 bases and J lost 7, with 19 bases in between. For the CDR3, the DNA is TGCGCCAGCAGCCAAGAGTCGTACGCGACTCATGGGAATGAGCAGTTCTTC. As protein: CASSQESYATHGNEQFF.

This chain links TRBV9 with TRBJ1-3; D possibly corresponds to TRBD1 (6 bases). This CDR3 is 18 amino acids long. V was trimmed by 0 bases and J by 0 bases, leaving 16 bases between them. CDR1 and CDR2 from the germline V gene are SGDLS and YYNGEE. The CDR3: CASSVATGQLVSGNTIYF. The CDR3 DNA reads TGTGCCAGCAGCGTAGCCACCGGACAGCTCGTCTCTGGAAACACCATATATTTT.